The clone carrying this TCR beta chain appeared a single time. Its target is not known. CDR1 is SEHNR and CDR2 is FQNEAQ in the germline V gene (reference sequence). CDR3 length equals 14 residues. The V and J ends lost 6 bases and 8 bases, in that order; junction bases with no gene match: 11. This sample is drawn from a study of blood T cells in healthy people across ages. Study findings and constraints: Leaving the PBMCs unsorted stopped any conclusive comparison of naive versus antigen-experienced cells. A strong correlation was found between TCR beta diversity and the percentage of naive T cells. Significant beta diversity loss was already apparent by age 40, declining roughly linearly.

A second PCR, run for about 7 to 12 cycles, used a sample-barcoded 5' primer plus a J-beta primer mix. Each TCR beta cDNA got a 12-nucleotide random molecular identifier. TCRdb re-called the 5' RACE reads through MiXCR, storing one row per CDR3 protein. The repertoire holds around 690,000 distinct CDR3 sequences, with approximately 50% as singletons. J is TRBJ1-2 and V is TRBV7-9; 8 bases are a match to TRBD1. The receptor was isolated from a man aged 60 to 75 in good health. The material sequenced was blood. The CDR3 sequence is CASRPDRGRPGYTF. CDR3 DNA sequence: TGTGCCAGCAGACCAGACAGGGGCAGACCGGGCTACACCTTC.